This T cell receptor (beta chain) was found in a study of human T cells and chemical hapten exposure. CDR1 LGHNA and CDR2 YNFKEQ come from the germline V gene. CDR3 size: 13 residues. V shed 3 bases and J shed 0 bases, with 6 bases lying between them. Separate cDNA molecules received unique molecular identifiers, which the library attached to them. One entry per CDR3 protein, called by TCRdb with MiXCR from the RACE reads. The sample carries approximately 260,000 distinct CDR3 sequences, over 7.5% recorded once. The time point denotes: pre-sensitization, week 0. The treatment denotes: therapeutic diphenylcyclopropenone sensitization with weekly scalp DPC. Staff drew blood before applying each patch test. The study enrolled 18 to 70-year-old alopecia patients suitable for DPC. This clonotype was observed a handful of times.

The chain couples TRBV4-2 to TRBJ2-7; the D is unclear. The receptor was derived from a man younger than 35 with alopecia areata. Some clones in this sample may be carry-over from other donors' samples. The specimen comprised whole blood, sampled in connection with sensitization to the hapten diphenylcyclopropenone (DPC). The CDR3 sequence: CASSHPPSYEQYF. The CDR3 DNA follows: TGTGCCAGCAGCCACCCCCCCTCCTACGAGCAGTACTTC.